This T cell receptor beta chain was sequenced in a study of cytomegalovirus exposure and HLA in healthy donors. Study observations and caveats: Later analysis showed TCR association rates varying by HLA locus, highest for DRB1 and lowest for HLA-C.

J was trimmed by 0 bases and V by 6 bases; bases with no gene match: 6. Germline-derived CDR1 and CDR2 are SEHNR and FQNEAQ (reference sequence). CDR3 length: 16 amino acids. This clone occurred a few times. The antigen remains unidentified. Use of 60 Vbeta and 13 Jbeta primers characterized the PCR. Generated by immunoSEQ multiplex PCR, the TCRdb table keeps only in-frame clones and is missing some. The sample shows fewer than 110,000 clones, 65% to 85% of them seen only once. The sample comprised PBMCs. The genes are TRBV7-9 and TRBJ2-3, with 10 bases fitting TRBD2. The clonotype originates from a woman aged 40 to 50 in good health and CMV-seronegative. CDR3 sequence (DNA): TGTGCCAGCAGTTACATGGGACTAGCGAGCACAGATACGCAGTATTTT. Its translation is CASSYMGLASTDTQYF.